Presented here are 21 T cell receptor beta chains from one specimen sequenced in a study of blood T cell repertoires in COVID-19. Repertoires were generated with immunoSEQ multiplex PCR, while TCRdb's copy carries only in-frame clones and drops some. This table has 35,000 to 50,000 clones, approximately 88% appearing once. Sequencing was performed on peripheral blood. The receptors derive from a woman in her thirties or forties with acute or convalescent COVID-19.

The chain uses TRBV30 and TRBJ1-6; D is ambiguous. The V gene's germline CDR1 is GTSNPN and CDR2 SVGIG (reference sequence). The CDR3 covers 14 residues. The germline V and J ends were trimmed by 2 bases and 11 bases, with 16 bases remaining between them. The CDR3 coding sequence is TGTGCCTGGAGTCATGGTGGGGAGGGAACACCCCTCCACTTT. It encodes CAWSHGGEGTPLHF. The full variable domain, completed using reference TRBV30 and TRBJ1-6, is SQTIHQWPATLVQPVGSPLSLECTVEGTSNPNLYWYRQAAGRGLQLLFYSVGIGQISSEVPQNLSASRPQDRQFILSSKKLLLSDSGFYLCAWSHGGEGTPLHFGNGTRLTVT.

The V call is TRBV2, the J call TRBJ1-6; D is unclear. Looked up from germline, CDR1 is SNHLY and CDR2 is FYNNEI. This CDR3 contains 14 residues. V was shortened by 7 bases and J by 0 bases, with 7 bases between the two germline ends. In nucleotides, the CDR3 is TGTGCCAGCAAGTCGAGCTCCTATAATTCACCCCTCCACTTT. Translation gives CASKSSSYNSPLHF. Full variable domain (outside the CDR3, taken from reference TRBV2 and TRBJ1-6): EPEVTQTPSHQVTQMGQEVILRCVPISNHLYFYWYRQILGQKVEFLVSFYNNEISEKSEIFDDQFSVERPDGSNFTLKIRSTKLEDSAMYFCASKSSSYNSPLHFGNGTRLTVT.

J is TRBJ1-3 and V is TRBV5-4, with unresolved D. CDR1 and CDR2 (germline): SGHNT, YYREEE (reference sequence). The CDR3 contains 14 residues. V was trimmed by 0 bases and J by 0 bases, leaving 4 bases between them. CDR3 amino acids: CASSLDTSGNTIYF. CDR3 nucleotide sequence: TGTGCCAGCAGCTTGGACACCTCTGGAAACACCATATATTTT.

The chain combines TRBV18 with TRBJ1-6; D ambiguous. The V gene lost 3 bases and the J gene lost 7 bases, with 19 bases spanning the gap. The CDR3 has 17 amino acids. Germline assignment: CDR1 KGHSH and CDR2 LQKENI. CDR3 nucleotide sequence: TGTGCCAGCTCACCGACCTTGGGAAGGGAGACCAATTCACCCCTCCACTTT. It translates to CASSPTLGRETNSPLHF.

The chain couples TRBV12-5 to TRBJ1-1; 7 bases map to TRBD1. The CDR3 contains 16 residues. The J segment lost 5 bases and the V segment lost 4 bases, leaving 13 bases of the junction unmatched. Germline loops: CDR1 LGHNT, CDR2 FRNRAP. The CDR3 region is CASGSPRQGGWTEAFF. CDR3 DNA sequence: TGTGCTAGTGGTTCCCCCCGACAGGGAGGCTGGACTGAAGCTTTCTTT. Full variable domain (missing parts from reference TRBV12-5 and TRBJ1-1): DARVTQTPRHKVTEMGQEVTMRCQPILGHNTVFWYRQTMMQGLELLAYFRNRAPLDDSGMPKDRFSAEMPDATLATLKIQPSEPRDSAVYFCASGSPRQGGWTEAFFGQGTRLTVV.

The V gene is TRBV4-2, the J gene TRBJ2-6; D is uncertain. Germline loops: CDR1 LGHNA, CDR2 YNFKEQ. V shed 0 bases and J shed 0 bases, with 6 bases lying between them. The CDR3 is made up of 16 amino acids. This CDR3 is CASSQDPHSGANVLTF. Here the CDR3 DNA reads TGTGCCAGCAGCCAAGACCCCCACTCTGGGGCCAACGTCCTGACTTTC.

The genes are TRBV19 and TRBJ2-1, with 9 bases fitting TRBD1. The CDR3 loop spans 14 amino acids. The ends lost 3 bases at V and 6 bases at J; junction bases unmatched: 3. CDR1 is LNHDA and CDR2 is SQIVND in the germline V gene (reference sequence). The CDR3 DNA follows: TGTGCCAGTAGTATGGGACAGGGTTTCAATGAGCAGTTCTTC. This translates into CASSMGQGFNEQFF.

The chain links TRBV7-2 to TRBJ2-3, with TRBD2 matching over 10 bases. The V gene end was trimmed by 5 bases and the J gene end by 4 bases; junction bases not matched to a gene: 15. CDR1 is SGHTA, CDR2 FQGNSA, per germline. This CDR3 contains 18 residues. The CDR3: CASSPSYPLAGAPDTQYF. DNA for the CDR3: TGTGCCAGCAGCCCTAGTTACCCCCTAGCGGGAGCACCAGATACGCAGTATTTT.

The J gene is TRBJ1-1, the V gene TRBV5-1, with no clear D. V dropped 5 bases and J dropped 1 base, with 6 bases sitting between them. CDR3 length: 12 residues. Germline V gene sequence: CDR1 SGHRS, CDR2 YFSETQ. The CDR3 is CASRLKNTEAFF. CDR3 sequence (DNA): TGCGCCAGCAGGCTAAAGAACACTGAAGCTTTCTTT.

V gene TRBV7-2 combines with J gene TRBJ2-1, with D perhaps matching TRBD2 (6 bases). Germline CDR1 reads SGHTA; CDR2 reads FQGNSA. There are 15 residues in the CDR3. The V gene lost 4 bases and the J gene lost 6 bases, with 16 bases spanning the gap. CDR3 in amino acids: CASSYGGDFSNEQFF. CDR3 nucleotides: TGTGCCAGCAGCTACGGAGGGGACTTTTCCAATGAGCAGTTCTTC.

This sequence joins TRBV5-1 and TRBJ1-1; a weak D match, TRBD1 (6 bases). The CDR3 is 15 amino acids. The V gene's germline CDR1 is SGHRS and CDR2 YFSETQ. V was shortened by 4 bases and J by 0 bases, with 13 bases between the two germline ends. The CDR3 nucleotides read TGCGCCAGCAGCCTCGTACAGGGACTGAACACTGAAGCTTTCTTT. Protein: CASSLVQGLNTEAFF.

This chain connects TRBV5-4 to TRBJ2-7; 7 bases agree with TRBD1. Per germline, CDR1 SGHNT and CDR2 YYREEE (reference sequence). J was trimmed by 5 bases and V by 4 bases; bases with no gene match: 6. The CDR3 extends over 13 amino acids. CDR3 protein: CASSINTGDEQYF. CDR3 nucleotide sequence: TGTGCCAGCAGCATAAACACAGGGGACGAGCAGTACTTC. The full variable domain, completed using reference TRBV5-4 and TRBJ2-7, is ETGVTQSPTHLIKTRGQQVTLRCSSQSGHNTVSWYQQALGQGPQFIFQYYREEENGRGNFPPRFSGLQFPNYSSELNVNALELDDSALYLCASSINTGDEQYFGPGTRLTVT.

The rearrangement links TRBV28 to TRBJ2-3, with 11 nucleotides matching TRBD2. This CDR3 is 16 amino acids long. Germline assignment: CDR1 MDHEN and CDR2 SYDVKM. The V gene end was trimmed by 3 bases and the J gene end by 6 bases; junction bases not matched to a gene: 8. The CDR3 is CASSFILAGVGDTQYF. CDR3 nucleotide sequence: TGTGCCAGCAGTTTTATACTAGCGGGAGTTGGGGATACGCAGTATTTT.

This clone was detected only once. DNA for the CDR3: TGTGCCACCGCCTACAGGGTCGGCACTGAAGCTTTCTTT. This encodes CATAYRVGTEAFF. The rearrangement links TRBV19 to TRBJ1-1; D might be TRBD1 (6 bases). The CDR3 is 13 residues long. V lost 10 bases and J lost 4, with 16 bases in between. The germline CDR1 and CDR2 sequences are LNHDA and SQIVND (reference sequence).

This rearrangement joins TRBV30 to TRBJ2-3, with 7 bases that match TRBD2. The CDR3 covers 16 residues. V lost 2 bases to trimming and J lost 3 bases; unmatched junction nucleotides: 11. Germline-derived CDR1 and CDR2 are GTSNPN and SVGIG (reference sequence). The CDR3 protein is CAWSSEGLILTDTQYF. The CDR3 DNA reads TGTGCCTGGAGTAGCGAGGGACTAATTTTGACAGATACGCAGTATTTT. Variable domain in full (rest from reference TRBV30 and TRBJ2-3): SQTIHQWPATLVQPVGSPLSLECTVEGTSNPNLYWYRQAAGRGLQLLFYSVGIGQISSEVPQNLSASRPQDRQFILSSKKLLLSDSGFYLCAWSSEGLILTDTQYFGPGTRLTVL.

The rearrangement uses TRBV19 and TRBJ1-5; the D gene is possibly TRBD1 (6 bases). The germline V gene encodes CDR1 LNHDA and CDR2 SQIVND (reference sequence). The CDR3 is 13 residues long. V lost 4 bases to trimming and J lost 4 bases, with 8 bases between them. The CDR3 protein is CASSNRANQPQHF. CDR3 nucleotide sequence: TGTGCCAGTAGTAACAGGGCAAATCAGCCCCAGCATTTT.

The V and J genes are TRBV5-1 and TRBJ2-2; TRBD2 is a possible D gene (5 bases). Germline-derived CDR1 and CDR2 are SGHRS and YFSETQ. The CDR3 has 16 amino acids. Trimming stripped 4 bases from V and 3 bases from J, with 16 bases between. In nucleotides, the CDR3 is TGCGCCAGCAGCGGAGGCTCGGGGTTTGACACCGGGGAGCTGTTTTTT. It is translated as CASSGGSGFDTGELFF. The full variable domain, rest sourced from reference TRBV5-1 and TRBJ2-2, is KAGVTQTPRYLIKTRGQQVTLSCSPISGHRSVSWYQQTPGQGLQFLFEYFSETQRNKGNFPGRFSGRQFSNSRSEMNVSTLELGDSALYLCASSGGSGFDTGELFFGEGSRLTVL.

The CDR3 protein is CASSFTGQGNTEAFF. CDR3 bases: TGTGCCAGCAGCTTCACAGGACAGGGGAACACTGAAGCTTTCTTT. V and J are TRBV11-2 and TRBJ1-1; 8 bases align to TRBD1. Germline values: CDR1 SGHAT, CDR2 FQNNGV. The CDR3 length is 15 residues. Trimming at V came to 3 bases and at J to 1 base, leaving 4 bases not matched to a gene. The whole variable domain, remainder taken from reference TRBV11-2 and TRBJ1-1, is EAGVAQSPRYKIIEKRQSVAFWCNPISGHATLYWYQQILGQGPKLLIQFQNNGVVDDSQLPKDRFSAERLKGVDSTLKIQPAKLEDSAVYLCASSFTGQGNTEAFFGQGTRLTVV.

V and J are TRBV27 and TRBJ2-1, with 7 bases matching TRBD2. The length of the CDR3 is 15 residues. Trimming removed 7 bases from V and 0 bases from J; junction bases left unmatched: 6. CDR1 and CDR2 from the germline V gene are MNHEY and SMNVEV (reference sequence). The chain's CDR3 is CASISAGSSYNEQFF. CDR3 nucleotides: TGTGCCAGCATATCAGCGGGGAGCTCCTACAATGAGCAGTTCTTC.

This clone came up a few times. The chain links TRBV28 to TRBJ2-7, with 8 bases matching TRBD1. Germline lookup yields CDR1 MDHEN and CDR2 SYDVKM. V trimming: 4 bases; J trimming: 4 bases; junction bases outside the gene matches: 21. The CDR3 covers 19 residues. In DNA, the CDR3 is TGTGCCAGCAGTTACCTAGATCCCGGACAGGGAAAGATGGCATACGAGCAGTACTTC. Its protein product is CASSYLDPGQGKMAYEQYF.

The genes are TRBV11-1 and TRBJ2-1; 13 bases align to TRBD2. Germline V gives CDR1 SGHAT, CDR2 FQDESV (reference sequence). This CDR3 contains 15 residues. Trimming removed 4 bases from V and 9 bases from J; junction bases left unmatched: 6. The CDR3 DNA sequence: TGTGCCAGCAGCTCGGGACTAGCGGGGAGCTTTGAGCAGTTCTTC. Its protein is CASSSGLAGSFEQFF.